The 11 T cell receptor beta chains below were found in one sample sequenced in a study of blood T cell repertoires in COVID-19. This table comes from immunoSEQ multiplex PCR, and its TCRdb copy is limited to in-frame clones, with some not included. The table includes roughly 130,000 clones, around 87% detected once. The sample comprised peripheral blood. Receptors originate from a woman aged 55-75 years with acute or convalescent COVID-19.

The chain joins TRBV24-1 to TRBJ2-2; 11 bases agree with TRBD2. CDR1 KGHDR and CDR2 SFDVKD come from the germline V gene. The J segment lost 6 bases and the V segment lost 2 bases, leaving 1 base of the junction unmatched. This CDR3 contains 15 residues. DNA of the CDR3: TGTGCCACCAGTGATTCGGGACTAGCGGCCGGGGAGCTGTTTTTT. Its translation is CATSDSGLAAGELFF.

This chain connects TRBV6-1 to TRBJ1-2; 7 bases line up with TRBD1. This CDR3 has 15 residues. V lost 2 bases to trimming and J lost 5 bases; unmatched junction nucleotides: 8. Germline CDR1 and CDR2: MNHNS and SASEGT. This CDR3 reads CASSEQGTEGYGYTF. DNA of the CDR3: TGTGCCAGCAGTGAACAAGGGACAGAGGGGTATGGCTACACCTTC.

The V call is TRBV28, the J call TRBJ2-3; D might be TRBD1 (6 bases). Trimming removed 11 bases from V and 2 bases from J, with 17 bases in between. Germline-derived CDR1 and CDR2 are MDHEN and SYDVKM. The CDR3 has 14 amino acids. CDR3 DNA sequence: TGTGCCGGGGGCAGCGGAGGTCACACAGATACGCAGTATTTT. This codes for CAGGSGGHTDTQYF.

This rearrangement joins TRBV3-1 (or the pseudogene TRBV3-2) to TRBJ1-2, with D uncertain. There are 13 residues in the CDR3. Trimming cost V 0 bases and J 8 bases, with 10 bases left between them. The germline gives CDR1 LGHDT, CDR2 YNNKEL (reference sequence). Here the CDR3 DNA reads TGTGCCAGCAGCCAAGATGAGGGAGGCGGCTACACCTTC. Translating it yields CASSQDEGGGYTF.

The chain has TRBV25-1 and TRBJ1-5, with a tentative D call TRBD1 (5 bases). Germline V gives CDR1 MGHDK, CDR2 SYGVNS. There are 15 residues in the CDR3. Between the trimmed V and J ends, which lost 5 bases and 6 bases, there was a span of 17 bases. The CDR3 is CASSRGGDRGQPQHF. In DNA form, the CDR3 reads TGTGCCAGCAGTCGGGGCGGGGATAGAGGTCAGCCCCAGCATTTT.

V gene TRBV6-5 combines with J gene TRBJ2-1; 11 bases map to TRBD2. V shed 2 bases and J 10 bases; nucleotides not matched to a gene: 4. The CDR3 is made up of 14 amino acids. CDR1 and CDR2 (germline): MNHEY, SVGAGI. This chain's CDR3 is CASSYRGTSGEQFF. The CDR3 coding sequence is TGTGCCAGCAGTTACCGTGGGACTAGCGGAGAGCAGTTCTTC.

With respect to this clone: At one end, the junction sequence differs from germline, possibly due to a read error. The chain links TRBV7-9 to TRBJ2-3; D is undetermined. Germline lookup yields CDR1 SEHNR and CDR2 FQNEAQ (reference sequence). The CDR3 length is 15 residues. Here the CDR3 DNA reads TGTGCCAGCAGCTTACACTTAAATGCCGCCAATCGTCCCCTTTTT. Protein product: CASSLHLNAANRPLF.

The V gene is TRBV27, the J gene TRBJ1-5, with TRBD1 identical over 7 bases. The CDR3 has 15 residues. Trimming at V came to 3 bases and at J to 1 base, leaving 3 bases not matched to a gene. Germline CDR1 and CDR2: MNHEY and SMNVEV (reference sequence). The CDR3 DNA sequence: TGTGCCAGCAGTTTGACAGGGTCAAGCAATCAGCCCCAGCATTTT. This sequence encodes CASSLTGSSNQPQHF.

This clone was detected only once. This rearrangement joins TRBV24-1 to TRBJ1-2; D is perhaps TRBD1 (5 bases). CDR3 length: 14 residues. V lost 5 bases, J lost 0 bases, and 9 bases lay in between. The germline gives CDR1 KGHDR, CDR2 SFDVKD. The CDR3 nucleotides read TGTGCCACCAGTGGGGGCAGAGCTAACTATGGCTACACCTTC. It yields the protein CATSGGRANYGYTF.

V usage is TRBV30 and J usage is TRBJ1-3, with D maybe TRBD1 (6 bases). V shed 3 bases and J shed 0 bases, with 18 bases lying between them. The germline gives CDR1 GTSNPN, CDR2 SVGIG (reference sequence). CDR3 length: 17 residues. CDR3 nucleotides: TGTGCCTGGAGAGAAATGAGGACAGTCTCCTCTGGAAACACCATATATTTT. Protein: CAWREMRTVSSGNTIYF.

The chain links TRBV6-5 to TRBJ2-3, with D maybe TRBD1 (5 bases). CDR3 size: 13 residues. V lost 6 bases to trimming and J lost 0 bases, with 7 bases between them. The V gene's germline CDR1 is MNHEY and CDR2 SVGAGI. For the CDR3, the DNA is TGTGCCAGCAGGGGGCTGAGCACAGATACGCAGTATTTT. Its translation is CASRGLSTDTQYF.